The 7 T cell receptor beta chains given below trace back to one sample, sequenced in a study of T-cell memory formation after mild COVID-19. TCRdb called the 5' RACE reads again in MiXCR, with one record for every CDR3 protein. This table holds 150,000 to 200,000 distinct CDR3 sequences, 31% found once. The specimen was PBMCs or a T cell subset sorted from them (not recorded which). The receptors originated from an adult woman who had mild COVID-19 (a few samples of this study predate the infection). Cell type and time point are not known.

V usage is TRBV24-1 and J usage is TRBJ1-4, with unresolved D. CDR3 length equals 16 residues. The germline V and J ends were trimmed by 6 bases and 6 bases, with 19 bases remaining between them. Germline V lookup: CDR1 KGHDR, CDR2 SFDVKD. CDR3 in DNA: TGTGCCACCAGTTCCCATAGCCGGGCCCTGGATGAAAAACTGTTTTTT. Protein product: CATSSHSRALDEKLFF.

This chain connects TRBV7-9 to TRBJ2-3; the D call may be TRBD1 or TRBD2 (5 bases each). The germline gives CDR1 SEHNR, CDR2 FQNEAQ (reference sequence). Deletions cut 2 bases from V and 2 bases from J, with 8 bases between. The CDR3 covers 14 residues. The CDR3 spells CASSLLGDTDTQYF. Here the CDR3 DNA reads TGTGCCAGCAGCTTATTGGGGGACACAGATACGCAGTATTTT. Based on the CDR3 plus reference TRBV7-9 and TRBJ2-3, the full variable domain is DTGVSQNPRHKITKRGQNVTFRCDPISEHNRLYWYRQTLGQGPEFLTYFQNEAQLEKSRLLSDRFSAERPKGSFSTLEIQRTEQGDSAMYLCASSLLGDTDTQYFGPGTRLTVL.

This rearrangement joins TRBV6-6 to TRBJ2-3; D uncertain. Looked up from germline, CDR1 is MNHNY and CDR2 is SVGAGI (reference sequence). V was cut by 2 bases and J by 5 bases, with 8 bases left in between. The CDR3 sequence is 13 residues long. DNA for the CDR3: TGTGCCAGCAGTTACAGGCGCAAAGATACGCAGTATTTT. Amino acid sequence: CASSYRRKDTQYF.

This clonotype showed up just a few times. The chain is built from TRBV15 and TRBJ2-7, with 12 positions matching TRBD1. Germline CDR1 is LNHNV and CDR2 is YYDKDF (reference sequence). The ends lost 1 base at V and 5 bases at J; junction bases unmatched: 9. The CDR3 has 17 amino acids. CDR3: CATSRGVLGQGANEQYF. The CDR3 DNA reads as TGTGCCACCAGCAGAGGAGTGTTGGGACAGGGGGCGAACGAGCAGTACTTC.

The genes are TRBV24-1 and TRBJ2-7; no clear D. The V end was cut by 3 bases, the J end by 2 bases, with 7 bases between. Per the germline V gene, CDR1 is KGHDR and CDR2 is SFDVKD. The CDR3 contains 13 residues. CDR3 DNA sequence: TGTGCCACCAGTGATAGGGAAACCTACGAGCAGTACTTC. Translating gives CATSDRETYEQYF.

This clonotype was seen only a few times. The chain has TRBV12-3 or TRBV12-4 and TRBJ1-5, with D possibly TRBD1 on 6 matching bases. The CDR3 consists of 12 residues. V lost 6 bases to trimming and J lost 11 bases, with 14 bases between them. CDR3 DNA: TGTGCCAGCAGCCCTACAGGGCAGGCCCAGCATTTT. Translation: CASSPTGQAQHF.

This chain links TRBV14 with TRBJ2-1; TRBD2 matches 16 bases. Per the germline V gene, CDR1 is SGHDN and CDR2 is FVKESK. CDR3 length equals 20 residues. The V gene end was trimmed by 0 bases and the J gene end by 3 bases; junction bases not matched to a gene: 8. CDR3 bases: TGTGCCAGCAGCCAAGAAGCCGGGACTAGCGGGAGGGCGGTCTACAATGAGCAGTTCTTC. As protein: CASSQEAGTSGRAVYNEQFF.